One and the same sample provided the 27 T cell receptor beta chains below, sequenced in a study of T cell responses to AZD1222 COVID-19 vaccine. Profiled with immunoSEQ multiplex PCR; TCRdb holds only in-frame clones, not every one. The repertoire holds some 80,000 clones, with roughly 86% as singletons. The specimen comprised peripheral blood, sampled on day 0 of AZD1222 vaccination. Every receptor here comes from an adult in good health.

The chain combines TRBV7-3 with TRBJ2-3; possibly TRBD1 for D (6 bases). The V end was cut by 5 bases, the J end by 2 bases, with 20 bases between. CDR1 is SGHTA and CDR2 is FQGTGA in the germline V gene. The CDR3 extends over 17 amino acids. CDR3: CASSLILGQGLTDTQYF. The CDR3 region has the DNA TGTGCCAGCAGCCTGATTCTTGGGCAGGGGCTCACAGATACGCAGTATTTT.

CDR3 sequence reads: CASSREGPNSPLHF. Here the CDR3 DNA reads TGTGCCAGCAGCCGGGAGGGGCCGAATTCACCCCTCCACTTT. The rearrangement uses TRBV3-1 (or the pseudogene TRBV3-2) and TRBJ1-6; perhaps TRBD1 as D (5 bases). Per germline, CDR1 LGHDT and CDR2 YNNKEL (reference sequence). The CDR3 has 14 amino acids. V was shortened by 4 bases and J by 7 bases, with 11 bases between the two germline ends.

This clone was seen just once. The chain recombines TRBV13 with TRBJ1-4, with D perhaps matching TRBD1 (6 bases). V shed 2 bases and J shed 4 bases, with 14 bases lying between them. Germline assignment: CDR1 PRHDT and CDR2 FYEKMQ (reference sequence). This CDR3 region has 16 residues. The CDR3 loop is CASSLRGEVDNEKLFF. The CDR3 nucleotides are TGTGCCAGCAGCTTAAGGGGGGAAGTAGATAATGAAAAACTGTTTTTT.

The V and J genes are TRBV9 and TRBJ1-2; D may be TRBD1 (6 bases). This CDR3 region has 14 residues. Germline CDR1 is SGDLS and CDR2 is YYNGEE. The ends were cut back, 0 bases at V and 4 bases at J, with 10 bases in the middle. CDR3 in amino acids: CASSVETGRYGYTF. CDR3 sequence (DNA): TGTGCCAGCAGCGTAGAAACAGGGCGCTATGGCTACACCTTC.

The V call is TRBV29-1, the J call TRBJ2-5; 8 bases are a match to TRBD1. This CDR3 contains 15 residues. V shed 3 bases and J 1 base; nucleotides not matched to a gene: 7. CDR1 SQVTM and CDR2 ANQGSEA come from the germline V gene. CDR3 sequence: CSVDLGQGTQETQYF. CDR3 sequence (DNA): TGCAGCGTTGATTTAGGACAGGGAACCCAAGAGACCCAGTACTTC. The variable domain in full, with the rest retrieved from reference TRBV29-1 and TRBJ2-5, is SAVISQKPSRDICQRGTSLTIQCQVDSQVTMMFWYRQQPGQSLTLIATANQGSEATYESGFVIDKFPISRPNLTFSTLTVSNMSPEDSSIYLCSVDLGQGTQETQYFGPGTRLLVL.

The J gene is TRBJ2-5, the V gene TRBV7-2; possibly TRBD2 for D (6 bases). Germline V gene data show CDR1 as SGHTA and CDR2 as FQGNSA. The CDR3 is made up of 15 amino acids. Trimming took off 1 base at V and 5 bases at J, with 14 bases between the two ends. The CDR3 DNA reads TGTGCCAGCAGCTTAGGGGCGAGCGGGTTGGAGACCCAGTACTTC. Protein sequence: CASSLGASGLETQYF.

The DNA for the CDR3 is TGTGCCATCAGCAACAGTGGATCAACTAATGAAAAACTGTTTTTT. Translation: CAISNSGSTNEKLFF. The chain links TRBV10-3 to TRBJ1-4; no reliable D call. Trimming removed 6 bases from V and 0 bases from J, with 11 bases in between. CDR3 length: 15 residues. Germline CDR1 ENHRY, CDR2 SYGVKD.

In nucleotides, the CDR3 is TGTGCCAGCAGCTCGGGACAGGGCCCAAACATTCAGTACTTC. Residues: CASSSGQGPNIQYF. The chain links TRBV7-2 to TRBJ2-4; 9 bases are a match to TRBD1. The CDR3 is 14 residues long. CDR1 is SGHTA, CDR2 FQGNSA, per germline. V lost 4 bases, J lost 6 bases, and 4 bases stayed unmatched.

The rearrangement joins TRBV5-6 to TRBJ1-1, with D maybe TRBD1 (5 bases). Trimming removed 2 bases from V and 1 base from J, with 9 bases in between. Germline CDR1 is SGHDT and CDR2 is YYEEEE. This CDR3 comprises 14 residues. The chain's CDR3 is CASSFYDRNTEAFF. In DNA, the CDR3 is TGTGCCAGCAGCTTTTATGACAGGAACACTGAAGCTTTCTTT.

The chain links TRBV5-4 to TRBJ2-5, with 14 bases matching TRBD2. CDR3 length equals 16 residues. Germline V gene lookup returns CDR1 SGHNT and CDR2 YYREEE (reference sequence). V lost 4 bases to trimming and J lost 1 base; unmatched junction nucleotides: 3. CDR3 nucleotide sequence: TGTGCCAGCAGCACAGGGACTAGCGGGGGCCAAGAGACCCAGTACTTC. Translating gives CASSTGTSGGQETQYF.

This chain joins TRBV10-2 and TRBJ2-1; 13 nucleotides agree with TRBD2. V lost 10 bases to trimming and J lost 0 bases; unmatched junction nucleotides: 15. The CDR3 runs to 19 residues. Germline lookup yields CDR1 WSHSY and CDR2 SAAADI. In DNA, the CDR3 is TGCGCCACCAGACTCCCCCGGACTAGCGGGAGCCCCTCCTACAATGAGCAGTTCTTC. It specifies CATRLPRTSGSPSYNEQFF.

The chain is built from TRBV27 and TRBJ2-5; 12 positions match TRBD2. The CDR3 totals 15 residues. The V gene end was trimmed by 4 bases and the J gene end by 5 bases; junction bases not matched to a gene: 5. The germline V gene encodes CDR1 MNHEY and CDR2 SMNVEV (reference sequence). CDR3 in DNA: TGTGCCAGCAGTTCCCTAGCGGGGGGGAAGGAGACCCAGTACTTC. Encoded protein: CASSSLAGGKETQYF.

The V call is TRBV5-1, the J call TRBJ2-3; TRBD2 matches at 7 bases. The V gene's germline CDR1 is SGHRS and CDR2 YFSETQ. V lost 10 bases and J lost 0; bases outside the gene matches: 5. The CDR3 runs to 13 residues. Here the CDR3 reads CASQRGSTDTQYF. The CDR3 nucleotides are TGCGCCTCTCAGCGGGGTAGCACAGATACGCAGTATTTT.

The rearrangement joins TRBV5-1 to TRBJ1-5; TRBD1 is a possible D gene (6 bases). V lost 4 bases to trimming and J lost 7 bases, with 18 bases between them. The CDR3 spans 15 residues. Per the germline V gene, CDR1 is SGHRS and CDR2 is YFSETQ. The CDR3 bases are TGCGCCAGCAGCCGATCAGGGGAGCTAAGCCAGCCCCAGCATTTT. The encoded protein is CASSRSGELSQPQHF.

The CDR3 nucleotides read TGTGCCAGCAGCTCCACTTCCGGAGGGGAGCTGTTTTTT. As protein: CASSSTSGGELFF. This sequence joins TRBV11-2 and TRBJ2-2; D is undetermined. Trimming removed 4 bases from V and 8 bases from J, with 11 bases in between. Per germline, CDR1 SGHAT and CDR2 FQNNGV. This CDR3 has 13 amino acids.

Only a few counts were recorded for this clone. The chain links TRBV7-9 to TRBJ1-1; possibly TRBD1 for D (6 bases). V was cut by 4 bases and J by 5 bases, with 14 bases left in between. This CDR3 comprises 14 residues. Germline values: CDR1 SEHNR, CDR2 FQNEAQ (reference sequence). As DNA, the CDR3 is TGTGCCAGCAGCTCCCGACAGGTTGGAACTGAAGCTTTCTTT. Protein product: CASSSRQVGTEAFF.

J is TRBJ1-6 and V is TRBV6-2 or TRBV6-3; TRBD1 matches at 10 bases. CDR1 is MNHEY, CDR2 SVGEGT, per germline. The V and J ends lost 3 bases and 9 bases, in that order; junction bases with no gene match: 5. This CDR3 has 15 residues. CDR3 nucleotides: TGTGCCAGCAGTTATCAAGGGACAGGGGCTTCACCCCTCCACTTT. It codes for CASSYQGTGASPLHF.

The CDR3 sequence: CASSLGTGGIAEQFF. Here the CDR3 DNA reads TGCGCCAGCAGCCTCGGGACAGGGGGAATCGCTGAGCAGTTCTTC. The chain has TRBV4-3 and TRBJ2-1; 11 nucleotides line up with TRBD1. Trimming removed 4 bases from V and 9 bases from J; junction bases left unmatched: 8. CDR1 and CDR2 (germline): LGHNA, YSLEER. The length of the CDR3 is 15 residues.

The chain recombines TRBV5-1 with TRBJ2-1, with a possible D match to TRBD2 (7 bases). Trimming stripped 4 bases from V and 4 bases from J, with 15 bases between. Germline CDR1 is SGHRS and CDR2 is YFSETQ. This CDR3 is 15 amino acids long. The CDR3 sequence: CASSGGAGSYNEQFF. DNA for the CDR3: TGCGCCAGCAGCGGGGGGGCGGGTTCGTACAATGAGCAGTTCTTC.

This rearrangement joins TRBV10-3 to TRBJ2-7, with a weak D call TRBD1 (6 bases). The V gene lost 4 bases and the J gene lost 2 bases, with 15 bases spanning the gap. CDR1 and CDR2 (germline): ENHRY, SYGVKD. This CDR3 has 15 residues. Written as DNA, the CDR3 is TGTGCCATCAGTGTCCGGGACACTAGACCCTACGAGCAGTACTTC. Translated: CAISVRDTRPYEQYF.

This sequence joins TRBV5-1 and TRBJ2-5; 11 positions match TRBD2. V trimming: 1 base; J trimming: 5 bases; junction bases outside the gene matches: 4. Germline V gene sequence: CDR1 SGHRS, CDR2 YFSETQ. The CDR3 spans 15 residues. The CDR3 sequence is CASSLLSSGRETQYF. The CDR3 DNA reads as TGCGCCAGCAGCTTGCTGTCTAGCGGGAGGGAGACCCAGTACTTC.

V usage is TRBV5-1 and J usage is TRBJ1-1; 8 nucleotides match TRBD1. Trimming at V came to 4 bases and at J to 0 bases, leaving 5 bases not matched to a gene. Germline V CDR1 and CDR2: SGHRS, YFSETQ. This CDR3 is built from 15 residues. Here the CDR3 DNA reads TGCGCCAGCAGCAGCTGGACAGGGATGAACACTGAAGCTTTCTTT. Residues: CASSSWTGMNTEAFF.

This chain uses TRBV11-2 with TRBJ1-2, with a weak D call TRBD1 (6 bases). This CDR3 contains 15 residues. Trimming stripped 5 bases from V and 4 bases from J, with 17 bases between. CDR1 SGHAT and CDR2 FQNNGV come from the germline V gene. CDR3 coding DNA: TGTGCCAGCAGCCCCTCGACGGGGGGCCTCTATGGCTACACCTTC. Translating gives CASSPSTGGLYGYTF.

This clone was seen a handful of times. J is TRBJ2-5 and V is TRBV25-1; D is perhaps TRBD2 (6 bases). The length of the CDR3 is 14 residues. V was clipped by 2 bases and J by 3 bases, with 10 bases between them. Germline CDR1 and CDR2: MGHDK and SYGVNS. CDR3 sequence (DNA): TGTGCCAGCAGTGAACGGGGGTTCGAAGAGACCCAGTACTTC. As protein: CASSERGFEETQYF. The whole variable domain, filled in from reference TRBV25-1 and TRBJ2-5, reads EADIYQTPRYLVIGTGKKITLECSQTMGHDKMYWYQQDPGMELHLIHYSYGVNSTEKGDLSSESTVSRIRTEHFPLTLESARPSHTSQYLCASSERGFEETQYFGPGTRLLVL.

The chain is built from TRBV2 and TRBJ1-3, with 7 bases that match TRBD1. Losses at the gene ends were 6 bases for V and 3 bases for J; bases not matched to a gene: 11. Germline CDR1 is SNHLY and CDR2 is FYNNEI. CDR3 length equals 16 residues. The CDR3 sequence is CASSRQGTQFGNTIYF. CDR3 sequence (DNA): TGTGCCAGCAGCCGACAGGGTACTCAATTTGGAAACACCATATATTTT. Drawing the rest from reference TRBV2 and TRBJ1-3, the complete variable domain is EPEVTQTPSHQVTQMGQEVILRCVPISNHLYFYWYRQILGQKVEFLVSFYNNEISEKSEIFDDQFSVERPDGSNFTLKIRSTKLEDSAMYFCASSRQGTQFGNTIYFGEGSWLTVV.

The chain is built from TRBV14 and TRBJ2-1, with 7 nucleotides matching TRBD2. Looked up from germline, CDR1 is SGHDN and CDR2 is FVKESK. Losses at the gene ends were 2 bases for V and 8 bases for J; bases not matched to a gene: 12. CDR3 size: 16 residues. Written as DNA, the CDR3 is TGTGCCAGCAGCCAACCTGCTTTCGGGGAGGGTGATGAGCAGTTCTTC. This gives the protein CASSQPAFGEGDEQFF.

The chain's CDR3 is CASSQMQGSEKLFF. The CDR3 DNA reads TGTGCCAGCAGCCAAATGCAGGGGAGTGAAAAACTGTTTTTT. V usage is TRBV3-1 (or the pseudogene TRBV3-2) and J usage is TRBJ1-4; D possibly corresponds to TRBD1 (6 bases). Germline V gene lookup returns CDR1 LGHDT and CDR2 YNNKEL (reference sequence). The CDR3 runs 14 residues. Trimming removed 2 bases at V and 7 bases at J, with 11 bases between.